These T cell receptor beta chains were read from a single sample in a study of blood T cells in healthy people across ages. One entry per CDR3 protein results from TCRdb running MiXCR on the 5' RACE reads. Among some 940,000 distinct CDR3 sequences listed, around 29% were seen once. This sample was shared with a second study, whose subject was T cells of mothers and their children.

The sample consisted of blood. These receptors all stem from a woman in her forties in good health. The CDR3 runs from the conserved cysteine through the conserved F or W. Fields, in order: D gene, clone size, J gene, V gene, CDR3 protein, CDR3 DNA. A D gene is named only where the DNA matches it firmly. Some rows mark clone size as missing; the rest say once, few, many or name a class of expanded clone.

. . TRBJ1-1 TRBV7-9 CASSRDITTEAFF TGTGCCAGCAGCCGGGACATCACCACTGAAGCTTTCTTT
TRBD1 . TRBJ1-2 TRBV18 CASSPWDRGTNYGYTF TGCGCCAGCTCACCATGGGACAGGGGGACAAACTATGGCTACACCTTC
. . TRBJ1-2 TRBV5-1 CASSLGRDFYGYTF TGCGCCAGCAGCTTGGGGAGGGACTTTTATGGCTACACCTTC
. . TRBJ2-1 TRBV7-2 CASTWGSSYNEQFF TGTGCCAGCACCTGGGGGAGCTCCTACAATGAGCAGTTCTTC
TRBD2 . TRBJ2-3 TRBV29-1 CSVEDLGSGGAKDTQYF TGCAGCGTTGAAGATCTGGGTAGCGGGGGGGCCAAAGATACGCAGTATTTT
. many TRBJ1-5 TRBV6-1 CASSVMGTLNQPQHF TGTGCCAGCAGTGTAATGGGGACACTAAATCAGCCCCAGCATTTT
TRBD1 many TRBJ2-7 TRBV7-8 CASSLALGDRVDFSYEQYF TGTGCCAGCAGCTTAGCGCTTGGGGACAGGGTCGATTTTTCCTACGAGCAGTACTTC
TRBD1 few TRBJ1-2 TRBV11-2 CASSAPGTGADGYTF TGTGCCAGCAGCGCACCCGGGACAGGGGCTGATGGCTACACCTTC
. once TRBJ1-6 TRBV15 CATSRDTSNSPLHF TGTGCCACCAGCAGAGATACCAGTAATTCACCCCTCCACTTT
. few TRBJ2-3 TRBV7-3 CASSLGGEGTQYF TGTGCCAGCAGCTTGGGCGGGGAAGGTACGCAGTATTTT
TRBD2 few TRBJ2-2 TRBV7-3 CASSPWGGTGELFF TGTGCCAGCAGCCCCTGGGGGGGCACCGGGGAGCTGTTTTTT
. . TRBJ1-1 TRBV4-2 CANSLNMGNTEAFF TGTGCCAACAGCCTCAATATGGGGAACACTGAAGCTTTCTTT
TRBD1 once TRBJ2-7 TRBV7-2 CASSFGGTGSHEQYF TGTGCCAGCAGCTTCGGTGGGACAGGGTCCCACGAGCAGTACTTC
. . TRBJ2-3 TRBV4-1 CASSQEYGPYTDTQYF TGCGCCAGCAGCCAAGAGTACGGACCTTACACAGATACGCAGTATTTT
. few TRBJ2-2 TRBV9 CASSGGGVNTGGLFF TGTGCCAGCAGCGGTGGGGGAGTCAACACCGGGGGGCTGTTTTTT
. few TRBJ2-5 TRBV30 CAWSHTGKTQYF TGTGCCTGGAGTCATACAGGAAAGACCCAGTACTTC
. few TRBJ2-5 TRBV14 CASRSQGFLNEQYF TGTGCCAGCAGGTCCCAGGGGTTTCTCAATGAGCAGTACTTC
. . TRBJ2-3 TRBV5-1 CANSLFRDGDTQYF TGCGCCAACAGCTTGTTCAGGGATGGAGATACGCAGTATTTT
. . TRBJ2-7 TRBV5-6 CASSSSTDSGEQYF TGTGCCAGCAGCTCCTCGACAGATTCGGGGGAGCAGTACTTC
. many TRBJ2-1 TRBV20-1 CSALRGSYNEQFF TGCAGTGCTCTTAGAGGCTCCTACAATGAGCAGTTCTTC
. few TRBJ2-1 TRBV9 CASSVVRSGDEQFF TGTGCCAGCAGCGTAGTTCGCTCTGGCGATGAGCAGTTCTTC
. . TRBJ1-2 TRBV5-1 CASSSDGFNYGYTF TGCGCCAGCAGCTCCGACGGCTTTAACTATGGCTACACCTTC
. . TRBJ2-2 TRBV7-2 CASRRRINTGELFF TGTGCCAGCAGACGCAGGATCAACACCGGGGAGCTGTTTTTT
. . TRBJ1-5 TRBV7-9 CASSLGMGQPQHF TGTGCCAGCAGTTTAGGGATGGGTCAGCCCCAGCATTTT
. . TRBJ2-5 TRBV5-6 CASRVFGGADQETQYF TGTGCCAGCAGGGTATTTGGAGGGGCGGACCAAGAGACCCAGTACTTC
TRBD2 . TRBJ2-5 TRBV11-2 CASSIGRGGGQETQYF TGTGCCAGCAGCATCGGCCGCGGGGGAGGGCAAGAGACCCAGTACTTC
TRBD2 few TRBJ2-1 TRBV11-2 CASSPNLAGGQNEQFF TGTGCCAGCAGCCCGAATCTAGCGGGGGGGCAAAATGAGCAGTTCTTC
. many TRBJ2-6 TRBV9 CASSVGGQISGANVLTF TGTGCCAGCAGCGTAGGGGGACAAATCTCTGGGGCCAACGTCCTGACTTTC
. . TRBJ1-5 TRBV5-6 CASSCWTNNQPQHF TGTGCCAGCAGCTGCTGGACAAATAATCAGCCCCAGCATTTT
TRBD2 . TRBJ2-3 TRBV24-1 CATSDTTSGGLDTQYF TGTGCCACCAGTGATACGACTAGCGGGGGGTTAGATACGCAGTATTTT
. . TRBJ1-6 TRBV7-2 CASSLRTAPDNSPLHF TGTGCCAGCAGCCTAAGGACAGCTCCCGATAATTCACCCCTCCACTTT
. many TRBJ1-6 TRBV5-1 CASSLGPRQDNSYNSPLHF TGCGCCAGCAGCTTGGGACCAAGACAGGACAACTCCTATAATTCACCCCTCCACTTT
TRBD2 once TRBJ2-5 TRBV5-1 CANSPFGGDETQYF TGCGCCAACAGCCCTTTTGGGGGGGATGAGACCCAGTACTTC
. many TRBJ2-4 TRBV28 CASSSKVGYRNIQYF TGTGCCAGCAGTTCCAAGGTTGGGTATAGGAACATTCAGTACTTC
. many TRBJ2-1 TRBV7-2 CASSPTGLMAGNEQFF TGTGCCAGCAGCCCGACCGGGCTCATGGCGGGGAATGAGCAGTTCTTC
. few TRBJ2-3 TRBV6-5 CASSYEAGSTDTQYF TGTGCCAGCAGTTATGAGGCAGGAAGCACAGATACGCAGTATTTT
. . TRBJ1-3 TRBV6-2/TRBV6-3 CASAGHTLGVGNIIYF TGTGCCAGCGCGGGGCATACGTTGGGAGTTGGAAACATCATATATTTT
TRBD2 many TRBJ2-7 TRBV7-6 CASSLNGAGAFPYEQYF TGTGCCAGCAGCTTAAACGGAGCGGGGGCCTTCCCCTACGAGCAGTACTTC
TRBD2 . TRBJ2-5 TRBV29-1 CSVQTGLAGLGGTQYF TGCAGCGTCCAGACCGGACTAGCGGGATTGGGTGGGACCCAGTACTTC
. once TRBJ1-4 TRBV12-3/TRBV12-4 CASSLSGWGNEKLFF TGTGCCAGCAGTTTAAGCGGGTGGGGTAATGAAAAACTGTTTTTT